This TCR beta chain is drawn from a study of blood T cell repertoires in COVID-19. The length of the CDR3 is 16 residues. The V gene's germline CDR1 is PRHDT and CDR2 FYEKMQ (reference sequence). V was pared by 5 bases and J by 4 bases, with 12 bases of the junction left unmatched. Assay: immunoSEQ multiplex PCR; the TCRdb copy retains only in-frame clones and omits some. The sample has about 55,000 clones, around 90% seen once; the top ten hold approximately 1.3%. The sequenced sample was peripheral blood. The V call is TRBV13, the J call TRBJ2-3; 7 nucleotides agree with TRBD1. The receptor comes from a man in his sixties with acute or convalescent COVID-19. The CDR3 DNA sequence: TGTGCCAGCAGCGAAGATACTCGGACAGGTTCAGATACGCAGTATTTT. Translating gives CASSEDTRTGSDTQYF. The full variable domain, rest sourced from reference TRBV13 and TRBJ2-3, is AAGVIQSPRHLIKEKRETATLKCYPIPRHDTVYWYQQGPGQDPQFLISFYEKMQSDKGSIPDRFSAQQFSDYHSELNMSSLELGDSALYFCASSEDTRTGSDTQYFGPGTRLTVL.